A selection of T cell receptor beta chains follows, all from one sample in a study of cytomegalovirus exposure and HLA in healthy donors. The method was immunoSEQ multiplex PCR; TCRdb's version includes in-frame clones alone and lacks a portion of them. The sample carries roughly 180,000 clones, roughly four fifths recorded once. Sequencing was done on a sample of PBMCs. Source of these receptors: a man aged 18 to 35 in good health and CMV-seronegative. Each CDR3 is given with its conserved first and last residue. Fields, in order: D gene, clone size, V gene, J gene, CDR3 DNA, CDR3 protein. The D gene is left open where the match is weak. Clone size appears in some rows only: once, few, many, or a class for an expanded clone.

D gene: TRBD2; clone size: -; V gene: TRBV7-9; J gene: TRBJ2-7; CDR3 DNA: TGTGCCAGCAGCTTAGGGACTAGCGTCTACGAGCAGTACTTC; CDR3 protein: CASSLGTSVYEQYF
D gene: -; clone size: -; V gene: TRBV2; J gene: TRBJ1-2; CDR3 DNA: TGTGCCAGCAGGGACCCGGGGCGGGACGGCTACACCTTC; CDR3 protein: CASRDPGRDGYTF
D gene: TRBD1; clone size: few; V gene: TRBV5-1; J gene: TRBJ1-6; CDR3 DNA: TGCGCCAGCAGCTTGGTGTCCGGGACAGGGAATTCACCCCTCCACTTT; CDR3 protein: CASSLVSGTGNSPLHF
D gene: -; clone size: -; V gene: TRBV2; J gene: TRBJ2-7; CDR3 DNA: TGTGCCAGCAACGGAGACAGGAATTACGAGCAGTACTTC; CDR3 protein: CASNGDRNYEQYF
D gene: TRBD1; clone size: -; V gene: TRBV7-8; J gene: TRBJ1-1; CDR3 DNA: TGTGCCAGCAGCCAACCCAGGGGGATAATGAACACTGAAGCTTTCTTT; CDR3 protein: CASSQPRGIMNTEAFF
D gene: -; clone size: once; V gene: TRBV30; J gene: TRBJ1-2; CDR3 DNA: TGTGCCTGGAGTGTGGGGTTGGAGGCTAACTATGGCTACACCTTC; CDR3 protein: CAWSVGLEANYGYTF
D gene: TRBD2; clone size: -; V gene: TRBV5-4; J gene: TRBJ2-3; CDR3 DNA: TGTGCCAGCAGCTTGAAGACTAGCGGGGGGTCGACTAGCACAGATACGCAGTATTTT; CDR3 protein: CASSLKTSGGSTSTDTQYF
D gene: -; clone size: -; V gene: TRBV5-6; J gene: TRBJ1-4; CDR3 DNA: TGTGCCAGCAGCTCACAGCTAGGGGATGAAAAACTGTTTTTT; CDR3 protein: CASSSQLGDEKLFF
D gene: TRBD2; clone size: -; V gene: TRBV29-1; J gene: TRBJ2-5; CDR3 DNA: TGCAGCATCAAGCGGGGCCAAGAGACCCAGTACTTC; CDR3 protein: CSIKRGQETQYF
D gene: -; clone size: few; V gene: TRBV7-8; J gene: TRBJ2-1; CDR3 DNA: TGTGCCAGCATCCGGGACAAAACTTACAATGAGCAGTTCTTC; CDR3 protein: CASIRDKTYNEQFF
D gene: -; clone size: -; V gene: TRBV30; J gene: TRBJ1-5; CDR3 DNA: TGTGCCTGGAGTCAGGGCAGCAATCAGCCCCAGCATTTT; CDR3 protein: CAWSQGSNQPQHF
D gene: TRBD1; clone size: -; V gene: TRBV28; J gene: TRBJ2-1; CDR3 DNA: TGTGCCAGCAGGGGGACAGGGAGGGGCAATGAGCAGTTCTTC; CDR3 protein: CASRGTGRGNEQFF
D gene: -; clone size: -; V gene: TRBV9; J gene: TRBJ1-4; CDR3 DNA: TGTGCCAGCAGCGAAGCGGGCGGCGGTGAAAAACTGTTTTTT; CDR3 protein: CASSEAGGGEKLFF
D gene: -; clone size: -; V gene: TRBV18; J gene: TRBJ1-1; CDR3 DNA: TGTGCCAGCTCACCACATGCGGACACTGAAGCTTTCTTT; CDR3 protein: CASSPHADTEAFF
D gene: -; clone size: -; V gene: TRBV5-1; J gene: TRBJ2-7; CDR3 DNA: TGCGCCAGCAGCTTTAGACGACAGGACCCCAGTAGCGAGCAGTACTTC; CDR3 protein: CASSFRRQDPSSEQYF
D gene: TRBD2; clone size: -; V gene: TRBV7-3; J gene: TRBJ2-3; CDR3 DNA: TGTGCCAGCAGCTCCGGGGGGGGCTTAGATACGCAGTATTTT; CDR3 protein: CASSSGGGLDTQYF
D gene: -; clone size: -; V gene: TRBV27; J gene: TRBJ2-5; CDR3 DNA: TGTGCCAGCAGTTTCCGAGAGACCCAGTACTTC; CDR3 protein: CASSFRETQYF
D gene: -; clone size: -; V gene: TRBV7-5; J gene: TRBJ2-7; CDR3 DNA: TGTGCCAGAAGCTTAGTAGGCAGGGATTGGCACGAGCAGTACTTC; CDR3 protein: CARSLVGRDWHEQYF
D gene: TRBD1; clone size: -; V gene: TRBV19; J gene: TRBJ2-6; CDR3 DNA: TGTGCCAGTAGTATCGGTGGGACAGGGGCCGGGGCCAACGTCCTGACTTTC; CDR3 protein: CASSIGGTGAGANVLTF
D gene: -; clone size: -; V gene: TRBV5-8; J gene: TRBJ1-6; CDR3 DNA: TGTGCCAGCAGCTTCCAGGGGACTTCACCCCTCCACTTT; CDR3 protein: CASSFQGTSPLHF
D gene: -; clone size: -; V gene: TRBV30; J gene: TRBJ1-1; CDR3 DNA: TGTGCCTGGAGTGTATTACGGGACACTGAAGCTTTCTTT; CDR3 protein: CAWSVLRDTEAFF
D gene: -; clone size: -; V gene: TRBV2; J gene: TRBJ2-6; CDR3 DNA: TGTGCCAGCAGCCTAAGGGGGATCTCTGGGGCCAACGTCCTGACTTTC; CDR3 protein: CASSLRGISGANVLTF
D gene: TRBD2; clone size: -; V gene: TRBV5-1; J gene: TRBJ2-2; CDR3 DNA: TGCGCCAGCAGCTCCCCTCGGGGACTAGTGGACACCGGGGAGCTGTTTTTT; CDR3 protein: CASSSPRGLVDTGELFF
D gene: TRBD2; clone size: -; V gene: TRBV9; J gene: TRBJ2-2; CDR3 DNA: TGTGCCAGCACGACGGGAGGAACCGGGGAGCTGTTTTTT; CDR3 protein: CASTTGGTGELFF
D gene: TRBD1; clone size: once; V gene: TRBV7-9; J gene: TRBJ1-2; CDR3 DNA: TGTGCCAGCAGCTCTACGACAGGGTTCTATGGCTACACCTTC; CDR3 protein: CASSSTTGFYGYTF
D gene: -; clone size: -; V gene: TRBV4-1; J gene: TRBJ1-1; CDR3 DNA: TGCGCCAGCAGCCCCTCGTGGGGGCTAACAGGCGAAGCTTTCTTT; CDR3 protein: CASSPSWGLTGEAFF
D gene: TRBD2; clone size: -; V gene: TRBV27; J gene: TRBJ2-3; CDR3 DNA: TGTGCCAGCAGTTTGACTAGCGGGGGGATTACGCAGTATTTT; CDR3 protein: CASSLTSGGITQYF
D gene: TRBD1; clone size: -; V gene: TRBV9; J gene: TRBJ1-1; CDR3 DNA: TGTGCCAGCAGCGGGGCGGGACAGGGGAACACTGAAGCTTTCTTT; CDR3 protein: CASSGAGQGNTEAFF
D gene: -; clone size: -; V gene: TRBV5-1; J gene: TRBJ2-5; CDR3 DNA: TGCGCCAGCAGCTCCGGGGGTCAAGAGACCCAGTACTTC; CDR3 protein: CASSSGGQETQYF
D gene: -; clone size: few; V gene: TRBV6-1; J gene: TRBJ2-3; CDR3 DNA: TGTGCCAGCAGTCTCCGACTTAAAGATACGCAGTATTTT; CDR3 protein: CASSLRLKDTQYF
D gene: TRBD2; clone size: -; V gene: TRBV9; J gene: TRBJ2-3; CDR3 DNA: TGTGCCAGCAGCGTAGTAGCGGGAGATACGCAGTATTTT; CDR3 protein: CASSVVAGDTQYF
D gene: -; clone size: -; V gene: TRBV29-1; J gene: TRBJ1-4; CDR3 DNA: TGCAGCGTTGACAGCGGGGGCGGAAAACTGTTTTTT; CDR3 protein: CSVDSGGGKLFF
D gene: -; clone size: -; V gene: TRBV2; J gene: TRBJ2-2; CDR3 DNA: TGTGCCAGCAGTCCGGGGGGCCGGACCACCGGGGAGCTGTTTTTT; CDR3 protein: CASSPGGRTTGELFF
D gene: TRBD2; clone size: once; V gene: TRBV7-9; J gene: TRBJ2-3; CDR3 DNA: TGTGCCAGCAGCTTTAGAGGGCTAGCGGGCCCAACTGGGGATACGCAGTATTTT; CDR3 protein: CASSFRGLAGPTGDTQYF
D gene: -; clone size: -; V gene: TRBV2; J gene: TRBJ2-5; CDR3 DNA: TGTGCCAGCAGTGAAGGGCCAGGGAAGGCGGAGACCCAGTACTTC; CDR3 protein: CASSEGPGKAETQYF